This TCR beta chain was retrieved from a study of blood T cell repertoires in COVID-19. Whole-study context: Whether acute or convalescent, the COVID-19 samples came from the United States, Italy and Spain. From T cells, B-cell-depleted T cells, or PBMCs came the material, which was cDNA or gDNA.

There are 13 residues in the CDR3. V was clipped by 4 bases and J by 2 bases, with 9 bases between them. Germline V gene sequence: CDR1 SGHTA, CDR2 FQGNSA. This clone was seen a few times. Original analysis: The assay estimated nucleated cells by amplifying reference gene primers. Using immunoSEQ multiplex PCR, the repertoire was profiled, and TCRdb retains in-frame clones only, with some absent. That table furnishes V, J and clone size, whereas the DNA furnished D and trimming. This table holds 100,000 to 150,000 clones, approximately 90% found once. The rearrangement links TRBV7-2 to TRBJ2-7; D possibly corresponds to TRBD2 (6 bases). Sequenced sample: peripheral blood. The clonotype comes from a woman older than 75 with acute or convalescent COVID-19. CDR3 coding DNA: TGTGCCAGCAGCTACGGGGGTCCCTACGAGCAGTACTTC. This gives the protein CASSYGGPYEQYF.